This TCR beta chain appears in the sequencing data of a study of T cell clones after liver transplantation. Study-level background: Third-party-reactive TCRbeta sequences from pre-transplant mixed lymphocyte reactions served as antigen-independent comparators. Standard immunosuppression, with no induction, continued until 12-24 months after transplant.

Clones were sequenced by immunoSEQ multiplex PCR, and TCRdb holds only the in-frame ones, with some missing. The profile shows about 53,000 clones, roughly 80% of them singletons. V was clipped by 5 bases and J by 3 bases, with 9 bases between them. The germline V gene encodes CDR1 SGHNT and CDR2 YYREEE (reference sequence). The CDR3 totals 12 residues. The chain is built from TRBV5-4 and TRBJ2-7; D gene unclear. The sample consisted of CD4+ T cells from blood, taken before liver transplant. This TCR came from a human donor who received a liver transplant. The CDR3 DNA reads TGTGCCAGCAGTCTTTCCCTCTACGAGCAGTACTTC. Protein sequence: CASSLSLYEQYF.